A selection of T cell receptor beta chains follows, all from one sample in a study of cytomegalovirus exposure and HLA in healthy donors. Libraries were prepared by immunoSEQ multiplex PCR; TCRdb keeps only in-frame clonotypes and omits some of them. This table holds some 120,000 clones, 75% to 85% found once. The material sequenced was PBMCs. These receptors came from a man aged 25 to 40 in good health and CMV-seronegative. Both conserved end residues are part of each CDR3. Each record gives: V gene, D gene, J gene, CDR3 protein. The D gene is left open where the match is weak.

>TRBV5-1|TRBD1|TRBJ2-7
CASKMGQGYEQYF
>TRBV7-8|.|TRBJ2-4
CASSLPRLLAKNIQYF
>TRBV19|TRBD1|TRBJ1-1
CARTHRDRVPEAFF
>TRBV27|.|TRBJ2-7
CASSPSSYEQYF
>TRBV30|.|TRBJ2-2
CAWTPGRLAGELFF
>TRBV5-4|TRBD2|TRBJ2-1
CASRPHSGRFHNEQFF
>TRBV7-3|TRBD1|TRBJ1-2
CASSPGQGGPGYPF
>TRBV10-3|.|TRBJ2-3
CAISESRWQYF
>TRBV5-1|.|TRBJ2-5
CASKSEETQYF
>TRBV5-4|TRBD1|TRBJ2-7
CASSPGTGNYEHYF
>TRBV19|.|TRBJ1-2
CASSPAANYGYTF
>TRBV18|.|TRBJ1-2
CASSPSGRRRDGYPF
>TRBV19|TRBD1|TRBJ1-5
CASSTRTRTGSWQPQHF
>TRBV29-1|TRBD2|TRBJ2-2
CSARTSGINTGELFF
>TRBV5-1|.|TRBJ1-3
CASSSRGAGNTIYF
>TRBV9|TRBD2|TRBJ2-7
CASSVGGLAVYEQYF
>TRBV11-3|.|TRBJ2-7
CASSRLVSYNEQYF
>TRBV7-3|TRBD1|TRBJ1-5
CASNLDRGYQPQNF
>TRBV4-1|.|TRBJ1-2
CASSQGRVSGYTF
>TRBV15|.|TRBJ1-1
CATSRDWREAWNTEAFF
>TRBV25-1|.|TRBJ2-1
CASGGMGSLYNEQFF
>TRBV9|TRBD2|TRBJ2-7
CASSVGQSGGEQYF
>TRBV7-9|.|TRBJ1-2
CASSPGRSTAGGYTF
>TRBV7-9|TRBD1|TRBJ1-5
CASSWAGGNQPQHF
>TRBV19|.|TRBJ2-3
CASRPGHRTDTQYF
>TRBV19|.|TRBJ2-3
CASSFLGGTSTDTQYF
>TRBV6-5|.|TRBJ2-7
CASSYAAEQYF
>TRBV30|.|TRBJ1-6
CAWARRHSPLHF
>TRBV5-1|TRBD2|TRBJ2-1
CASRTGTSASSSYNEQFF
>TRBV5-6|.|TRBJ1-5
CASSLSGYSNQPQHF
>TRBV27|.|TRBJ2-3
CASSLLSATDTQYF
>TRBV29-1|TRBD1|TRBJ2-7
CSVEKTGVAYEQYF
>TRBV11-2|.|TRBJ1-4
CASSIRGINEKLFF
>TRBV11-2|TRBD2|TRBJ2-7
CASSLQLAGGSYEQYF
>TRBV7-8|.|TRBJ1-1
CASSSDANTEAFF
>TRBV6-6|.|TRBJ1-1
CASSVYRNTEAFF
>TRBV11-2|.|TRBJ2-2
CASTFGQIWPGELFF
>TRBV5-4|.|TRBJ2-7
CASSLPGSSYEQYF
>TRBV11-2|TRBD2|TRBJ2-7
CASSFPMGGRGYEQYF
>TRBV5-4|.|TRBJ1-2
CASSSSVQARNYGYPF